The 7 T cell receptor beta chains reported below all come from one sample, sequenced in a study of identical twins. TCRdb redid the calling of the 5' RACE reads with MiXCR, one entry per CDR3 protein. This table has 500,000 or so distinct CDR3 sequences, roughly an eighth appearing once. Another study also made use of these data, one on yellow fever vaccine responses in identical twins.

Sequencing was carried out using CD4+ T cells sorted from blood. Source of these receptors: a woman aged 18 to 35 in good health.

This clonotype appeared a few times. The J gene is TRBJ2-4, the V gene TRBV5-4; 8 bases map to TRBD2. The CDR3 contains 17 residues. Trimming cost V 0 bases and J 1 base; bases outside gene matches: 6. CDR1 is SGHNT and CDR2 is YYREEE in the germline V gene (reference sequence). The CDR3 coding sequence is TGTGCCAGCAGCTTGGGTACAGCGGGGGCGGCCAAAAACATTCAGTACTTC. Its translation: CASSLGTAGAAKNIQYF. The variable domain in full, completed from reference TRBV5-4 and TRBJ2-4, reads ETGVTQSPTHLIKTRGQQVTLRCSSQSGHNTVSWYQQALGQGPQFIFQYYREEENGRGNFPPRFSGLQFPNYSSELNVNALELDDSALYLCASSLGTAGAAKNIQYFGAGTRLSVL.

The rearrangement uses TRBV20-1 and TRBJ2-2, with 8 bases that match TRBD2. J lost 4 bases, V lost 5 bases, and 12 bases had no gene match. The CDR3 length is 16 residues. CDR1 DFQATT and CDR2 SNEGSKA come from the germline V gene (reference sequence). The CDR3 DNA reads as TGCAGTGCTGCCCGCAGCGGGAGTCCTGGCACCGGGGAGCTGTTTTTT. Residues: CSAARSGSPGTGELFF.

This chain connects TRBV15 to TRBJ2-5, with TRBD1 identical over 10 bases. V was clipped by 3 bases and J by 4 bases; unmatched bases: 11. The CDR3 consists of 17 residues. Germline-derived CDR1 and CDR2 are LNHNV and YYDKDF (reference sequence). The CDR3 sequence: CATSREPGQGISETQYF. The CDR3 region has the DNA TGTGCCACCAGCAGGGAACCGGGACAGGGGATTTCAGAGACCCAGTACTTC.

CDR3 sequence: CASSALGESSYNEQFF. The CDR3 nucleotides are TGTGCCAGCAGCGCCCTTGGGGAGAGCTCCTACAATGAGCAGTTCTTC. The chain joins TRBV5-6 to TRBJ2-1; TRBD2 might be the D (5 bases). CDR3 length equals 16 residues. V lost 4 bases, J lost 0 bases, and 14 bases lay in between. Looked up from germline, CDR1 is SGHDT and CDR2 is YYEEEE. The complete variable domain, with remaining parts taken from reference TRBV5-6 and TRBJ2-1, reads DAGVTQSPTHLIKTRGQQVTLRCSPKSGHDTVSWYQQALGQGPQFIFQYYEEEERQRGNFPDRFSGHQFPNYSSELNVNALLLGDSALYLCASSALGESSYNEQFFGPGTRLTVL.

This clonotype was recorded at least ten times. The chain employs TRBV12-3 or TRBV12-4 and TRBJ2-7, with TRBD2 identical over 9 bases. The CDR3 contains 17 residues. V gave up 1 base and J gave up 2 bases; unmatched junction bases: 9. The CDR3 nucleotides are TGTGCCAGCAGTTTAGGTCCTTCGACTAGCGGACCCTACGAGCAGTACTTC. Protein sequence: CASSLGPSTSGPYEQYF.

The chain uses TRBV14 and TRBJ2-1, with 9 nucleotides matching TRBD1. The CDR3 spans 14 residues. Germline V gene sequence: CDR1 SGHDN, CDR2 FVKESK. The trim removed 1 base at V and 12 bases at J, leaving 7 bases unmatched. The CDR3 DNA reads as TGTGCCAGCAGCCAAGCGACAGGGGGAATAGGGCAGTTCTTC. Translating gives CASSQATGGIGQFF.

The chain recombines TRBV5-1 with TRBJ2-7; D might be TRBD1 or TRBD2, each matching 6 bases. Germline V gene sequence: CDR1 SGHRS, CDR2 YFSETQ. The V end lost 4 bases, the J end lost 0 bases, and 17 bases lay between the germline ends. The CDR3 consists of 16 residues. CDR3 in amino acids: CASSPNRGLLSYEQYF. In DNA, the CDR3 is TGCGCCAGCAGCCCGAATCGGGGGCTGCTCTCCTACGAGCAGTACTTC.